This TCR beta chain is drawn from a study of T cells in Graves' hyperthyroidism and ophthalmopathy. Regarding the study as a whole: Within blood appeared most thyroid clonotypes that had expanded above 0.001.

As concerns this clonotype: The antigen is not known.

The CDR3 runs to 12 residues. The V end lost 4 bases, the J end lost 7 bases, and 11 bases lay between the germline ends. Per the germline V gene, CDR1 is SGHAT and CDR2 is FQNNGV. What was amplified from RNA transcripts were TCR beta CDR3 regions. When the TCR CDR3 underwent first-round RT-PCR, the HTBI primer set was used. TCRdb processed the multiplex PCR reads anew with MiXCR; each CDR3 protein has one entry. The table lists about 560,000 distinct CDR3 sequences, approximately 15% of them singletons. J is TRBJ2-7 and V is TRBV11-2; D remains ambiguous. The origin of this receptor is a woman between 18 and 29 years old with Graves' hyperthyroidism. Sequencing used blood. The CDR3 DNA reads TGTGCCAGCAGCTCGGGTCCAACTGAGCAGTACTTC. Translated, it gives CASSSGPTEQYF.